This is a list of T cell receptor beta chains from one sample in a study of cytomegalovirus exposure and HLA in healthy donors. Sequencing was performed with immunoSEQ multiplex PCR; in TCRdb, only in-frame clones are kept and a portion is missing. The sample consists of around 90,000 clones, under 85% of them appearing once. Sequenced input: PBMCs. These receptors were obtained from a man aged 25 to 45 in good health and CMV-seronegative. The CDR3 runs from the conserved cysteine through the conserved F or W. A D gene is named only where the DNA matches it firmly. Not every row has a clone size; where given, it reads once, few, many or a size class.

CDR3: CASSKGGAGDSPLHF; DNA: TGTGCCAGCAGTAAAGGGGGCGCCGGGGATTCACCCCTCCACTTT; V: TRBV27; D: TRBD1; size: .; J: TRBJ1-6
CDR3: CASSPGQGIDYTF; DNA: TGTGCCAGCAGCCCCGGACAGGGAATAGACTACACCTTC; V: TRBV7-9; D: TRBD1; size: few; J: TRBJ1-2
CDR3: CASSPQEGGPYNEQFF; DNA: TGTGCCAGCAGCCCCCAAGAGGGCGGCCCCTACAATGAGCAGTTCTTC; V: TRBV7-2; D: .; size: .; J: TRBJ2-1
CDR3: CASTLLGANYNEQFF; DNA: TGTGCCAGCACCCTTTTGGGGGCGAATTACAATGAGCAGTTCTTC; V: TRBV6-6; D: .; size: .; J: TRBJ2-1
CDR3: CASSQANLGGGFTEAFF; DNA: TGCGCCAGCAGCCAAGCCAACCTAGGGGGCGGCTTCACTGAAGCTTTCTTT; V: TRBV4-1; D: TRBD1; size: once; J: TRBJ1-1
CDR3: CASSSSGQGVKAFF; DNA: TGTGCCAGCAGCTCCTCGGGACAGGGGGTTAAAGCTTTCTTT; V: TRBV7-9; D: TRBD1; size: few; J: TRBJ1-1
CDR3: CAAGTSGGNSYNEQFF; DNA: TGTGCCGCCGGGACTAGCGGGGGAAACTCCTACAATGAGCAGTTCTTC; V: TRBV25-1; D: TRBD2; size: .; J: TRBJ2-1
CDR3: CASSSGTDRWTF; DNA: TGTGCCAGCAGTTCCGGGACTGACCGTTGGACCTTC; V: TRBV27; D: .; size: .; J: TRBJ1-2
CDR3: CASSLKLVNTGELFF; DNA: TGTGCCAGCAGCTTGAAACTAGTGAACACCGGGGAGCTGTTTTTT; V: TRBV5-6; D: .; size: .; J: TRBJ2-2
CDR3: CASRAGGNTGELFF; DNA: TGCGCCAGCAGGGCAGGAGGGAACACCGGGGAGCTGTTTTTT; V: TRBV5-1; D: .; size: .; J: TRBJ2-2
CDR3: CASSQEGLPPYNEQFF; DNA: TGCGCCAGCAGCCAAGAGGGCCTACCCCCGTACAATGAGCAGTTCTTC; V: TRBV4-1; D: .; size: .; J: TRBJ2-1
CDR3: CSVRQGPYEQYF; DNA: TGCAGCGTCAGACAGGGGCCCTACGAGCAGTACTTC; V: TRBV29-1; D: TRBD1; size: .; J: TRBJ2-7
CDR3: CASSLERDSPLHF; DNA: TGCGCCAGCAGCTTGGAAAGAGATTCACCCCTCCACTTT; V: TRBV5-1; D: .; size: few; J: TRBJ1-6
CDR3: CASSVVAGSYNEQFF; DNA: TGTGCCAGCAGCGTAGTTGCAGGCTCCTACAATGAGCAGTTCTTC; V: TRBV9; D: .; size: .; J: TRBJ2-1
CDR3: CASRQGLNNSPLHF; DNA: TGTGCCAGCAGACAGGGTTTAAATAATTCACCCCTCCACTTT; V: TRBV7-2; D: .; size: .; J: TRBJ1-6
CDR3: CASSYSGGGRGNEQFF; DNA: TGTGCCAGCAGTTACTCGGGCGGGGGAAGGGGCAATGAGCAGTTCTTC; V: TRBV6-5; D: TRBD2; size: few; J: TRBJ2-1
CDR3: CASKQGSGANVLTF; DNA: TGTGCCAGCAAGCAGGGTTCTGGGGCCAACGTCCTGACTTTC; V: TRBV27; D: .; size: .; J: TRBJ2-6
CDR3: CASSPDREGSPLHF; DNA: TGCGCCAGCAGCCCGGACAGGGAAGGGTCACCCCTCCACTTT; V: TRBV5-1; D: TRBD1; size: .; J: TRBJ1-6
CDR3: CAISEGGTQETQYF; DNA: TGTGCCATCAGTGAGGGGGGGACCCAAGAGACCCAGTACTTC; V: TRBV10-3; D: .; size: .; J: TRBJ2-5
CDR3: CASSPRQNTEAFF; DNA: TGTGCCAGCTCACCCCGACAGAACACTGAAGCTTTCTTT; V: TRBV18; D: .; size: .; J: TRBJ1-1
CDR3: CASSEYRGDTGELFF; DNA: TGTGCCAGCAGTGAATACAGGGGGGACACCGGGGAGCTGTTTTTT; V: TRBV6-1; D: TRBD1; size: few; J: TRBJ2-2
CDR3: CASSADRVAEAFF; DNA: TGTGCCAGTAGTGCCGACAGGGTTGCTGAAGCTTTCTTT; V: TRBV19; D: TRBD1; size: .; J: TRBJ1-1
CDR3: CASTSGTGETEAFF; DNA: TGTGCCAGCACTTCCGGGACAGGGGAGACTGAAGCTTTCTTT; V: TRBV6-1; D: TRBD1; size: .; J: TRBJ1-1
CDR3: CASSLRVAGGRDNEQFF; DNA: TGTGCCAGCAGTTTAAGGGTAGCGGGGGGCCGCGACAATGAGCAGTTCTTC; V: TRBV27; D: TRBD2; size: .; J: TRBJ2-1
CDR3: CASSPRGSLNTGELFF; DNA: TGTGCCAGCTCACCTCGCGGGTCTCTGAACACCGGGGAGCTGTTTTTT; V: TRBV18; D: .; size: .; J: TRBJ2-2
CDR3: CASRGTGDDIQYF; DNA: TGTGCCAGCAGAGGGACAGGGGATGACATTCAGTACTTC; V: TRBV6-1; D: TRBD1; size: once; J: TRBJ2-4
CDR3: CASSGDGTFEAFF; DNA: TGTGCCAGCAGTGGCGACGGGACATTTGAAGCTTTCTTT; V: TRBV6-1; D: .; size: .; J: TRBJ1-1
CDR3: CASGPSGQADQPQHF; DNA: TGTGCCAGCGGTCCCTCGGGACAGGCTGATCAGCCCCAGCATTTT; V: TRBV27; D: TRBD1; size: .; J: TRBJ1-5
CDR3: CASSGRQNEKLFF; DNA: TGTGCCAGCAGTGGGAGACAGAATGAAAAACTGTTTTTT; V: TRBV6-1; D: .; size: few; J: TRBJ1-4
CDR3: CASSLPGQSNQPQHF; DNA: TGTGCCAGCAGTTTGCCCGGACAGAGCAATCAGCCCCAGCATTTT; V: TRBV27; D: .; size: .; J: TRBJ1-5
CDR3: CASTWGRGNNSPLHF; DNA: TGTGCCAGCACCTGGGGAAGGGGCAATAATTCACCCCTCCACTTT; V: TRBV11-3; D: .; size: once; J: TRBJ1-6
CDR3: CASKDRSANYGYTF; DNA: TGTGCCAGTAAGGACAGGTCAGCTAACTATGGCTACACCTTC; V: TRBV2; D: TRBD1; size: .; J: TRBJ1-2
CDR3: CACEGVGDTQYF; DNA: TGTGCCTGCGAGGGGGTTGGAGATACGCAGTATTTT; V: TRBV30; D: .; size: once; J: TRBJ2-3
CDR3: CASSLRDRGLSSYNEQFF; DNA: TGTGCCAGCAGTTTAAGGGACAGGGGGCTAAGCTCCTACAATGAGCAGTTCTTC; V: TRBV27; D: TRBD1; size: .; J: TRBJ2-1